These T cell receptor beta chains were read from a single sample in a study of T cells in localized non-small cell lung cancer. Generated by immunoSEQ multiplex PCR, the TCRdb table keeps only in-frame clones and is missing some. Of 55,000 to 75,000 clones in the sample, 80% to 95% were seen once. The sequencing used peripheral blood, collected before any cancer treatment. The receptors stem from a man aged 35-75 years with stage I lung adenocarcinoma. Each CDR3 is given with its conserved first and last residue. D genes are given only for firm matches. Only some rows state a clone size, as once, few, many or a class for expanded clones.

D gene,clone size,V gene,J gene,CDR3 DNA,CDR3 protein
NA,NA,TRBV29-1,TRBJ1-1,TGCAGCGTTGAAGATTGGGGCGAATGGGGGTTCCAAGCTTTCTTT,CSVEDWGEWGFQAFF
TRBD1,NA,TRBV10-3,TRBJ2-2,TGTGCCATCAGAGGACAGGGGGCATACACCGGGGAGCTGTTTTTT,CAIRGQGAYTGELFF
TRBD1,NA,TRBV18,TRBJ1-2,TGTGCCAGCTCCCGAGACAGGGATGGTGGCTACACCTTC,CASSRDRDGGYTF
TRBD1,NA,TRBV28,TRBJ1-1,TGTGCCAGCACCCTGGGACAGATGAACACTGAAGCTTTCTTT,CASTLGQMNTEAFF
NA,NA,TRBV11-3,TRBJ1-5,TGTGCCAGCAGTCAGGGCGGTCAGGCCAATCAGCCCCAGCATTTT,CASSQGGQANQPQHF
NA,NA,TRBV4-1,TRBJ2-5,TGCGCCAGCAGCCAAGGGACTCACCTTCCAGGGGAGACCCAGTACTTC,CASSQGTHLPGETQYF
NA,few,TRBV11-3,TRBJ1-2,TGTGCCAGCAGCCCGGGATTATTAGGCTACACCTTC,CASSPGLLGYTF
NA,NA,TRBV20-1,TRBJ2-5,TGCAGTGCCCCCCGTAGGGAGACCCAGTACTTC,CSAPRRETQYF
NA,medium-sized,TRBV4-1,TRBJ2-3,TGCGCCAGCAGCCCAGCCCCCTCTACAACCACAGATACGCAGTATTTT,CASSPAPSTTTDTQYF
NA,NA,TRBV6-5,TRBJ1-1,TGTGCCAGCAGTCGGACGGGAAAAAGGGGCGCTTTCTTT,CASSRTGKRGAFF
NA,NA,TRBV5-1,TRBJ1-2,TGCGCCAGCAGCTTGGACTGGGGGGGCTATGGCTACACCTTC,CASSLDWGGYGYTF
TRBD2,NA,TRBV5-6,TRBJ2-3,TGTGCCAGCAGCTTAGCGGGGGCCGGGACGCAGTATTTT,CASSLAGAGTQYF
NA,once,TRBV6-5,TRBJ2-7,TGTGCCTCCCGACAGCTACATTACGAGCAGTACTTC,CASRQLHYEQYF
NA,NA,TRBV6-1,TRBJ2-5,TGTGCCAGCAGTGCCCTAAGAGAGACCCAGTACTTC,CASSALRETQYF
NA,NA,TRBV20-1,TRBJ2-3,TGCAGTGCTAGTTTAGATACGCAGTATTTT,CSASLDTQYF
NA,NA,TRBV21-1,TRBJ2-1,TGTGCCAGCATCCACCGGGACGGCCGATCCTACAATGAGCAGTTCTTC,CASIHRDGRSYNEQFF
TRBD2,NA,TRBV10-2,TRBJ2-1,TGCGCCAGCAGTGAGCGGGAGGCCTACAATGAGCAGTTCTTC,CASSEREAYNEQFF
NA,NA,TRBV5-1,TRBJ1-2,TGCGCCAGCAGCTTGGGGCAGTCCTTCTATGGCTACACCTTC,CASSLGQSFYGYTF
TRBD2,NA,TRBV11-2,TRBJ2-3,TGTGCCAGCAGCTCTCTAGCGGGAGGGATGTTAGATACGCAGTATTTT,CASSSLAGGMLDTQYF
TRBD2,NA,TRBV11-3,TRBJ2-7,TGTGCCAGCAGCCCGCGAGCGGGAACCTACGAGCAGTACTTC,CASSPRAGTYEQYF
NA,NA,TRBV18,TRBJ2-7,TGTGCCAGCTCCCCCAGTTTAGGGCAGTACTTC,CASSPSLGQYF
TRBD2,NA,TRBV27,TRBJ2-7,TGTGCCAGCAGTTTAGGACTAGCGGGATTAGAGGAGCAGTACTTC,CASSLGLAGLEEQYF
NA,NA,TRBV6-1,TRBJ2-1,TGTGCCAGCACCCCGGGACGGTACAATGAGCAGTTCTTC,CASTPGRYNEQFF
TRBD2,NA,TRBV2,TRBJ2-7,TGTGCCAGCAGCTTAGATGCCAGCGGGAGGACCTACGAGCAGTACTTC,CASSLDASGRTYEQYF
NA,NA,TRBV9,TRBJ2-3,TGTGCCAGCAGCGCCGAAGGGAAATTGTCGACAGATACGCAGTATTTT,CASSAEGKLSTDTQYF
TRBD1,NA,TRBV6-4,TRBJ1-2,TGTGCCAGCAGGGAATGGTACAGGGGGCCCTATGGCTACACCTTC,CASREWYRGPYGYTF
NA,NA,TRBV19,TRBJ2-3,TGTGCCAGTAGGGCCGGGCGTAGCGTCTATGGCACAGATACGCAGTATTTT,CASRAGRSVYGTDTQYF
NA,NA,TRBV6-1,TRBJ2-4,TGTGCCAGCAGTGAACCCGCCCTGGCCAAAAACATTCAGTACTTC,CASSEPALAKNIQYF
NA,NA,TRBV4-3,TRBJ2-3,TGCGCCAGCAGCCAAGAGACAGTGGGCGCAGATACGCAGTATTTT,CASSQETVGADTQYF
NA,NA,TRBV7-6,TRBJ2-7,TGTGCCAGCAGCGCCTCCCGGACCCACGAGCAGTACTTC,CASSASRTHEQYF
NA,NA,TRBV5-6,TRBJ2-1,TGTGCCAGCAGCTTAACGAATGAGCAGTTCTTC,CASSLTNEQFF
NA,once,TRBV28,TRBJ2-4,TGTGCCAGCAGTTTACCCCGCGGGTCCAAAAACATTCAGTACTTC,CASSLPRGSKNIQYF
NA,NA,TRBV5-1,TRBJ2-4,TGCGCCAGCAGGGGGACGGCCAAAAACATTCAGTACTTC,CASRGTAKNIQYF
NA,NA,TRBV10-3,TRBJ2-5,TGTGCCATCGGGGCAGGCCAAGAGACCCAGTACTTC,CAIGAGQETQYF
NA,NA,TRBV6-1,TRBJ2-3,TGTGCCAGCACCAAAACGAGACAGAGCACAGATACGCAGTATTTT,CASTKTRQSTDTQYF
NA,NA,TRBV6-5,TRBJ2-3,TGTGCCAGCAGTTCCGTCGGACCCACAGATACGCAGTATTTT,CASSSVGPTDTQYF
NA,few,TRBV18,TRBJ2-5,TGTGCCAGCTCACCAAGGTCCCCCAGTCGGACCCAGTACTTC,CASSPRSPSRTQYF
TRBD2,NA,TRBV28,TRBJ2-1,TGTGCCAGCAGTAGTTTACTCGCCGGGACTAGCCGAGGTGAGCAGTTCTTC,CASSSLLAGTSRGEQFF
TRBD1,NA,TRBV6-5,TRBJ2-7,TGTGCCAGCAGTTCCGGTAGGCAGGGGGCCTACGAGCAGTACTTC,CASSSGRQGAYEQYF
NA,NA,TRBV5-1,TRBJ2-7,TGCGCCAGCAGAGGGGGGCAAGAGCAGTACTTC,CASRGGQEQYF
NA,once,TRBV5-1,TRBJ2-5,TGCGCCAGCAGCCTTACCAATATCCAAGAGACCCAGTACTTC,CASSLTNIQETQYF
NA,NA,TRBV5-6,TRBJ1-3,TGTGCCAGCAGCTTGGTATCGAGCTCTGGAAACACCATATATTTT,CASSLVSSSGNTIYF
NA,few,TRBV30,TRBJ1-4,TGTGCCTTGGGACGAGCGCGTGAAAAACTGTTTTTT,CALGRAREKLFF
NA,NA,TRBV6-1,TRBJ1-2,TGTGCCAGCAGTTGGGACGAGTATGGCTACACCTTC,CASSWDEYGYTF
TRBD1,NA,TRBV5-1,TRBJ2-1,TGCGCCAGCAGCTTGGCTGGGACAGGGGCCTACAATGAGCAGTTCTTC,CASSLAGTGAYNEQFF
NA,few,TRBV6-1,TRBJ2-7,TGTGCCAGCAGTGAAAGCGCCTACGAGCAGTACTTC,CASSESAYEQYF
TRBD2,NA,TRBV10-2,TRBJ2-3,TGCGCCAGCAGTGGGACTAGCGGGAGAGGTGATACGCAGTATTTT,CASSGTSGRGDTQYF
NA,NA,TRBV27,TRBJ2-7,TGTGCCAGCAGTTCCCTGTGGGGTCCGGGGGACGAGCAGTACTTC,CASSSLWGPGDEQYF
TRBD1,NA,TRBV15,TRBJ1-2,TGTGCCACCAGCAGAGATAGGACAGGGAATGGCTACACCTTC,CATSRDRTGNGYTF
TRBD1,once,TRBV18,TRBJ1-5,TGTGCCAGCTCACCCGGACAGGATAGTCAGCCCCAGCATTTT,CASSPGQDSQPQHF
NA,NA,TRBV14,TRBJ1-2,TGTGCCAGCAGCCAAGGCTTGGGTTATGGCTACACCTTC,CASSQGLGYGYTF
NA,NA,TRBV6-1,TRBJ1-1,TGTGCCAGCAGTAAACAGGGAGTGAGCACTGAAGCTTTCTTT,CASSKQGVSTEAFF
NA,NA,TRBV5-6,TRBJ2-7,TGTGCCAGCAGCTTGGGAGCCTACGAGCAGTACTTC,CASSLGAYEQYF
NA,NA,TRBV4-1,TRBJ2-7,TGCGCCAGCAGCCAAGAAACAGGCCAAACCTACGAGCAGTACTTC,CASSQETGQTYEQYF